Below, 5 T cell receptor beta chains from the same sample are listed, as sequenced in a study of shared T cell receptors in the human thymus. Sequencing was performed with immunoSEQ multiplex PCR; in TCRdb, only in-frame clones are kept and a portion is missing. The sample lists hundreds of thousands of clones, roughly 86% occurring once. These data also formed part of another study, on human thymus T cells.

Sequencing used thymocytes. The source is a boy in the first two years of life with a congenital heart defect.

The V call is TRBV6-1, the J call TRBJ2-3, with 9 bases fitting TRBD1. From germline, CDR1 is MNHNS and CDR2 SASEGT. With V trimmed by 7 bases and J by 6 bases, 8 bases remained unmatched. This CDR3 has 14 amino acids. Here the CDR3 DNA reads TGTGCCAGCATCCGGGACAGGGTACTGGATACGCAGTATTTT. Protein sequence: CASIRDRVLDTQYF.

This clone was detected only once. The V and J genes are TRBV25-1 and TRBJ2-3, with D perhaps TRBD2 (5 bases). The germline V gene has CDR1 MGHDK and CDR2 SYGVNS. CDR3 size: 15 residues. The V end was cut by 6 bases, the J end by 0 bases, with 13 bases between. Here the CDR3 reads CASSRTGLSTDTQYF. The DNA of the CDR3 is TGTGCCAGCAGCCGGACGGGGTTAAGCACAGATACGCAGTATTTT.

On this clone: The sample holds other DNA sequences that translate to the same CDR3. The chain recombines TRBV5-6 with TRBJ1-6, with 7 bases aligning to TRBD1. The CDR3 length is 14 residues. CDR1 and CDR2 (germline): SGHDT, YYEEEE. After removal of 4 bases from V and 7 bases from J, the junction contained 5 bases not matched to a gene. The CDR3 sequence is CASSPGQRNSPLHF. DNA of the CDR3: TGTGCCAGCAGCCCGGGACAGAGAAATTCACCCCTCCACTTT. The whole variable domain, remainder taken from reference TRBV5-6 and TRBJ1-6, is DAGVTQSPTHLIKTRGQQVTLRCSPKSGHDTVSWYQQALGQGPQFIFQYYEEEERQRGNFPDRFSGHQFPNYSSELNVNALLLGDSALYLCASSPGQRNSPLHFGNGTRLTVT.

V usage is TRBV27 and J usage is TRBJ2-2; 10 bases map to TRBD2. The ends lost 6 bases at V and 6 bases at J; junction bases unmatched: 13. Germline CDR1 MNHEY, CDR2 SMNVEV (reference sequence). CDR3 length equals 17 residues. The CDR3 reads CASRGSGGALRAGELFF. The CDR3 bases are TGTGCCAGCAGGGGGAGCGGGGGGGCCTTAAGAGCCGGGGAGCTGTTTTTT.

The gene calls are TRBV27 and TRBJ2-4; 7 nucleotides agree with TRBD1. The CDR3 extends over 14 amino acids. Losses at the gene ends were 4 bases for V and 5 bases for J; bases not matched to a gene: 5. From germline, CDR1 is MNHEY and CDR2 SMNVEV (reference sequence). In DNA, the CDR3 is TGTGCCAGCAGTTCCGATGGACAGGAAAACATTCAGTACTTC. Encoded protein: CASSSDGQENIQYF.